A single sample gave rise to the 18 T cell receptor beta chains below, sequenced in a study of shared clonotypes between healthy human individuals. This table comes from immunoSEQ multiplex PCR, and its TCRdb copy is limited to in-frame clones, with some not included. The table shows about 2 million clones, with 95% occurring only once. The sequencing sample was made of naive CD4+ T cells sorted from blood. The sample's subset: CD45RA+ positively selected. The receptors here all came from a man aged 18 to 29 in good health.

This chain connects TRBV11-2 to TRBJ1-2; D unclear. The CDR3 is 14 residues long. With 1 base removed from V and 3 bases from J, the gap between germline ends came to 9 bases. Germline lookup yields CDR1 SGHAT and CDR2 FQNNGV. The chain's CDR3 is CASSLVGSYYGYTF. The DNA of the CDR3 is TGTGCCAGCAGCTTAGTGGGCAGCTACTATGGCTACACCTTC.

CDR3 nucleotide sequence: TGTGCCAGCAGGCCCGGGACTAGCGGAGATACGCAGTATTTT. It codes for CASRPGTSGDTQYF. This rearrangement joins TRBV2 to TRBJ2-3; TRBD2 aligns across 11 bases. Germline V CDR1 and CDR2: SNHLY, FYNNEI. The CDR3 has 14 residues. After removal of 6 bases from V and 5 bases from J, the junction contained 4 bases not matched to a gene.

The chain carries TRBV30 and TRBJ1-4; perhaps TRBD1 as D (5 bases). The CDR3 sequence is 15 residues long. Germline values: CDR1 GTSNPN, CDR2 SVGIG (reference sequence). V was cut by 1 base and J by 5 bases, with 14 bases left in between. The CDR3 here is CAWSAPGTWNEKLFF. As DNA, the CDR3 is TGTGCCTGGAGTGCCCCCGGGACTTGGAATGAAAAACTGTTTTTT. The full variable domain, completed using reference TRBV30 and TRBJ1-4, is SQTIHQWPATLVQPVGSPLSLECTVEGTSNPNLYWYRQAAGRGLQLLFYSVGIGQISSEVPQNLSASRPQDRQFILSSKKLLLSDSGFYLCAWSAPGTWNEKLFFGSGTQLSVL.

The V and J genes are TRBV11-2 and TRBJ2-7; D is ambiguous. Deletions cut 0 bases from V and 6 bases from J, with 12 bases between. Germline loops: CDR1 SGHAT, CDR2 FQNNGV. CDR3 length equals 14 residues. The CDR3 protein is CASSLDGSETEQYF. The CDR3 bases are TGTGCCAGCAGCTTAGATGGGTCGGAGACCGAGCAGTACTTC.

With regard to this clone: Given a much more abundant clone one base away, this may be a read error. Other DNA sequences in this sample translate to the same CDR3. The chain couples TRBV4-3 to TRBJ2-1; the match to TRBD2 covers 8 bases. The CDR3 has 14 residues. The germline gives CDR1 LGHNA, CDR2 YSLEER. V dropped 0 bases and J dropped 13; count of bases not matched to a gene: 8. The CDR3, as DNA: TGCGCCAGCAGCCAAGACGATCACGGACTAGCACAGTTCTTC. Its translation: CASSQDDHGLAQFF.

The CDR3 nucleotides are TGCGCCAGCAGCCAAGATCCCTTAAACTATGGCTACACCTTC. This gives the protein CASSQDPLNYGYTF. The rearrangement uses TRBV4-1 and TRBJ1-2, with no clear D. CDR3 length: 14 amino acids. Germline assignment: CDR1 MGHRA and CDR2 YSYEKL. Trimming cost V 0 bases and J 2 bases, with 7 bases left between them.

The V and J genes are TRBV7-2 and TRBJ2-7, with 8 bases identical to TRBD1. This CDR3 region has 15 residues. After removal of 5 bases from V and 3 bases from J, the junction contained 9 bases not matched to a gene. In germline, CDR1 is SGHTA, CDR2 FQGNSA. CDR3 region: CASSTSQGAVYEQYF. The CDR3 coding sequence is TGTGCCAGCAGCACTAGTCAGGGGGCGGTCTACGAGCAGTACTTC.

CDR3 in amino acids: CASRGDGDTEAFF. The CDR3 DNA sequence: TGTGCCAGCAGGGGGGACGGTGACACTGAAGCTTTCTTT. V usage is TRBV2 and J usage is TRBJ1-1, with a weak D call TRBD1 (5 bases). The V gene lost 6 bases and the J gene lost 3 bases, with 11 bases spanning the gap. Germline V gene lookup returns CDR1 SNHLY and CDR2 FYNNEI. This CDR3 has 13 amino acids.

V and J are TRBV29-1 and TRBJ1-1; a weak D match, TRBD1 (5 bases). The CDR3 has 13 residues. Germline loops: CDR1 SQVTM, CDR2 ANQGSEA. Trimming pared 4 bases from V and 1 base from J, leaving 10 bases between. For the CDR3, the DNA is TGCAGCGTTGGAGCAGGGCGGAACACTGAAGCTTTCTTT. Its translation is CSVGAGRNTEAFF.

This chain connects TRBV10-3 to TRBJ1-2; D is unclear. Germline V CDR1 and CDR2: ENHRY, SYGVKD. The CDR3 spans 13 residues. Trimming took off 3 bases at V and 8 bases at J, with 13 bases between the two ends. The CDR3 is CAISDAPWEGYTF. The CDR3 DNA is TGTGCCATCAGTGACGCTCCGTGGGAGGGCTACACCTTC.

This sequence joins TRBV9 and TRBJ2-1, with 10 bases matching TRBD2. CDR1 is SGDLS, CDR2 YYNGEE, per germline. This CDR3 has 15 amino acids. Germline trimming cut 2 bases from V and 6 bases from J; bases unmatched to any gene: 5. The CDR3 is CASSVSGGPPNEQFF. Here the CDR3 DNA reads TGTGCCAGCAGCGTTAGCGGGGGGCCCCCCAATGAGCAGTTCTTC.

This chain uses TRBV10-2 with TRBJ1-5, with D possibly being TRBD1 (6 bases). Trimming pared 6 bases from V and 8 bases from J, leaving 14 bases between. The germline gives CDR1 WSHSY, CDR2 SAAADI. The length of the CDR3 is 13 residues. As DNA, the CDR3 is TGCGCCAGCAGCCACGGACAGATAGAGCCCCAGCATTTT. It translates to CASSHGQIEPQHF.

The chain couples TRBV11-2 to TRBJ2-7, with 9 bases fitting TRBD1. The CDR3 extends over 14 amino acids. The J segment lost 3 bases and the V segment lost 5 bases, leaving 5 bases of the junction unmatched. CDR1 and CDR2 from the germline V gene are SGHAT and FQNNGV. CDR3 protein: CASSKDRGSYEQYF. The DNA of the CDR3 is TGTGCCAGCAGCAAAGACAGGGGGAGCTACGAGCAGTACTTC.

On this clone: In the same sample, other DNA sequences code for this CDR3. The chain employs TRBV7-2 and TRBJ1-1; D uncertain. The CDR3 spans 14 residues. CDR1 and CDR2 (germline): SGHTA, FQGNSA. Trimming left V 1 base short and J 1 base short, with 7 bases between. CDR3 nucleotide sequence: TGTGCCAGCAGCTTAGGAGGAGCGAACACTGAAGCTTTCTTT. It is translated as CASSLGGANTEAFF.

This clone came up once. This sequence joins TRBV30 and TRBJ2-5, with 8 bases lining up with TRBD2. Germline assignment: CDR1 GTSNPN and CDR2 SVGIG (reference sequence). V gave up 7 bases and J gave up 0 bases; unmatched junction bases: 1. CDR3 length equals 12 residues. The CDR3 coding sequence is TGTGCCTCGCGGGGGGACCAAGAGACCCAGTACTTC. Translated, it gives CASRGDQETQYF.

The chain couples TRBV28 to TRBJ2-2, with TRBD2 as a possible D gene (6 bases). Between the trimmed V and J ends, which lost 8 bases and 0 bases, there was a span of 19 bases. This CDR3 region has 17 residues. CDR1 and CDR2 (germline): MDHEN, SYDVKM. The DNA of the CDR3 is TGTGCCAGCCGCAACCCCCGCGGGGTGGCGAACACCGGGGAGCTGTTTTTT. This gives the protein CASRNPRGVANTGELFF.

The V and J genes are TRBV5-8 and TRBJ2-7; a weak D match, TRBD1 (5 bases). Germline V gene lookup returns CDR1 SGHTS and CDR2 YDEGEE. The CDR3 runs 15 residues. The germline V and J ends were trimmed by 4 bases and 4 bases, with 18 bases remaining between them. Here the CDR3 reads CASSNRQRTIYEQYF. CDR3 sequence (DNA): TGTGCCAGCAGCAACAGACAGAGAACGATATACGAGCAGTACTTC.

This clone was recorded once. The chain is built from TRBV10-2 and TRBJ2-4; 11 positions agree with TRBD1. The CDR3 has 14 residues. Germline CDR1 WSHSY, CDR2 SAAADI. With V trimmed by 6 bases and J by 9 bases, 7 bases remained unmatched. The CDR3 DNA sequence: TGCGCCAGCAGACCCGGGACAGGGGGGAGCATTCAGTACTTC. It is translated as CASRPGTGGSIQYF.